The sequence of this TCR beta chain was determined in a study of blood T cell repertoires in COVID-19 (dated by TCRdb to 2019 to 2021). For the study in its entirety: Samples covering the acute and convalescent phases of COVID-19 were provided by collaborators in the United States, Italy and Spain. The material from the prospective study consisted of cDNA or gDNA derived from T cells, B-cell-depleted T cells, or PBMCs. Subjects who had been exposed to COVID-19, were actively infected with it, or had recovered from it provided the deeply sampled blood TCRbeta repertoires that made up the dataset. The repertoires were released in a freely available public database meant as a resource for research on the immune response to SARS-CoV-2. The samples were drawn from the first 160 participants of the ongoing ImmuneRACE study and from more than 1,000 subjects provided by 6 global collaborators. A de-identified subject ID, COVID-19 status, age in years and sex were almost always included in the sample metadata. HLA class I and class II types, where available, came from metadata supplied by the sample provider rather than from assay-based typing.

What the study reported, not specific to this receptor: Clinical and demographic metadata were provided uncurated, with the amount varying by source and participant.

The collaborating institutions used their own protocols to collect whole blood in K2EDTA tubes. For TCRbeta analysis, collaborators shipped samples in one of three forms: frozen whole blood, isolated PBMCs, or DNA extracted from either of those sample types. TCRbeta CDR3 regions were amplified from genomic DNA using the immunoSEQ Assay, a bias-controlled multiplex PCR. The original pipeline was this. The number of nucleated cells in each sample was estimated from the amplification of reference gene primers within the assay. To quantify the absolute abundance of each unique TCRbeta CDR3 rearrangement, sequence reads were collapsed and filtered. Productive Simpson clonality was computed per sample as the square root of Simpson's diversity index over productive rearrangements. TCRdb retrieved this table from immuneACCESS and kept in-frame rearrangements only. Not all clones are present; in checked studies, unresolved V genes account for under half, and no reason is known for the remainder. V, J and clone size derive from that table, while D and trimming were established from the DNA sequence. This sample holds 150,000 or so clones; around 76% were observed only once. The ten largest clones add up to roughly 8.1% of the sample.

Including cysteine and phenylalanine, the CDR3 has 13 amino acids. Only CDR3 DNA is held: 39 bases, read in frame from base 1. For this chain, trimming is 6 bases at the V end and 4 bases at the J end, and the number of junction bases without a gene match is 0. Taken from the germline V gene (reference sequence), the CDR1 and CDR2 loops are LNHDA and SQIVND. A remark on this clone: This clone's antigen is unknown. No qualities accompany the bases; no much larger clone lies one base away.

The TCR originated in a woman between 65 and 79 years old with acute or convalescent COVID-19. Sequenced: peripheral blood. Recombination linked TRBV19 to TRBJ2-3; 11 bases in between match TRBD1. The CDR3 region: CASRDRGPDTQYF. The DNA sequence is as follows: TGTGCCAGTAGGGACAGGGGGCCAGATACGCAGTATTTT.